These 4 T cell receptor beta chains share one sample of origin, sequenced in a study of blood T cell repertoires in COVID-19. The assay was immunoSEQ multiplex PCR, and TCRdb's table has in-frame clones only and misses some. The table lists roughly 140,000 clones, approximately 85% of them singletons. Sequences were obtained from peripheral blood. The receptor source for this set is a woman aged 55-70 years with COVID-19, enrolled during active disease.

The DNA for the CDR3 is TGTGCCAGCAGCTTATTGTTAGGGGGCAGGTACGAGCAGTACTTC. Translated, it gives CASSLLLGGRYEQYF. The chain carries TRBV7-3 and TRBJ2-7; 7 nucleotides line up with TRBD1. The junction had 8 bases not matched to a gene; V was cut back by 2 bases and J by 4 bases. CDR1 is SGHTA and CDR2 is FQGTGA in the germline V gene. This CDR3 contains 15 residues.

The chain carries TRBV27 and TRBJ1-2; 7 bases line up with TRBD1. CDR3 length equals 14 residues. J lost 5 bases, V lost 5 bases, and 8 bases had no gene match. In germline, CDR1 is MNHEY, CDR2 SMNVEV (reference sequence). Written as DNA, the CDR3 is TGTGCCAGCAGTCCGCGACAGGGACTGTATGGCTACACCTTC. Residues: CASSPRQGLYGYTF.

The V call is TRBV5-4, the J call TRBJ1-6; 10 bases are shared with TRBD1. The CDR3 totals 15 residues. The germline CDR1 and CDR2 sequences are SGHNT and YYREEE (reference sequence). The ends lost 3 bases at V and 13 bases at J; junction bases unmatched: 10. The CDR3 loop reads CASSSKTGGEAPLHF. For the CDR3, the DNA is TGTGCCAGCAGCTCGAAGACAGGGGGCGAGGCGCCCCTCCACTTT.

The rearrangement joins TRBV19 to TRBJ1-1, with TRBD1 matching over 7 bases. Germline values: CDR1 LNHDA, CDR2 SQIVND (reference sequence). V gave up 5 bases and J gave up 7 bases; unmatched junction bases: 7. The CDR3 is 13 amino acids. The DNA for the CDR3 is TGTGCCAGTAGTTTAACTCAGGGGGGTGAAGCTTTCTTT. Its translation: CASSLTQGGEAFF.